Here is one T cell receptor (beta chain) with its context. No antigen is known for it. Base qualities are not recorded, but no much larger clone differs from it by a single base. The sample belongs to a study of PD-1 blockade in classical Hodgkin lymphoma (TCRdb year 2020). Describing the broader study: Nivolumab dosing was 3 mg/kg intravenously every 2 weeks, continuing until either disease progression or unacceptable toxicity. A peripheral blood immune signature of response to PD-1 blockade in classical Hodgkin lymphoma was defined using TCR beta sequencing and CyTOF. The paper's findings and limits, for the study overall: Baseline TCR diversity was reported to be lower in newly diagnosed patients than in healthy donors, and even lower in relapsed/refractory patients. Trial patients achieving complete response had baseline diversity similar to newly diagnosed patients, whereas partial responders and progressors had significantly lower diversity. The study was limited to a single clinical trial cohort, and causes of repertoire differences, possibly disease activity or prior therapy, remained undefined. Lower diversity was seen in patients whose nivolumab began less than 1 year after ASCT, and these patients were left out of later analyses so that immune reconstitution would not confound the results. CD4+ but not CD8+ TCR diversity rose significantly by C4D1 (p=0.0027 vs p=0.16), most apparent in complete responders (p=0.02).

The Qiagen DNeasy kit was used to extract genomic DNA from unsorted PBMCs and from the negatively selected CD4+ and CD8+ fractions. TCR beta CDR3 regions were subjected to amplification by immunoSEQ multiplex PCR with primers that anneal to V and J segments. A synthetic immune receptor repertoire was used to minimize amplification bias, and any residual bias was removed computationally once sequencing was done. The authors' analysis ran thus. Custom Python scripts were used to quantify repertoire diversity as the Shannon entropy index. Unsorted, CD4+ and CD8+ repertoires were analyzed separately, except in combined analyses where CD4+ and CD8+ sequences were merged in silico. A clone counted as expanded when the clone's frequency after treatment rose at least 2-fold relative to C1D1, and clones undetected at baseline were given a pseudocount of 0.5. Singleton clones were defined as clones with 0 or 1 copy at C1D1, and non-singleton clones were defined as clones with 2 or more copies. Clones expanded in unsorted samples were labelled as CD4+, CD8+ or unknown by matching protein sequences in sorted samples from the same patient. Wilcoxon tests on paired samples were used to test diversity changes from C1D1 to C4D1. Drawn from immuneACCESS, this table holds only the in-frame rearrangements with V and J called that TCRdb kept. Clones are partly lost; checked studies trace under half to an unresolved V gene and leave the rest unexplained. D and trimming come from the DNA, and the V and J calls and clone size come from that table. This sample has 1,500 to 2,500 clones in its table, and roughly four fifths of those were observed once. The ten largest account for about 9.4% of the sample.

In the germline V gene, CDR1 corresponds to MDHEN and CDR2 to SYDVKM. Its CDR3 holds 14 amino acids, cysteine through phenylalanine. The sequence is cut down to CDR3 DNA, 42 bases in frame from base 1. Trimming leaves V shorter by 6 bases and J shorter by 6 bases, with the junction holding 8 bases beyond the gene matches. This sample's time point label indicates: cycle 1 day 1 (C1D1), immediately before nivolumab initiation. Every trial patient had relapsed after autologous stem cell transplantation, and cohorts A, B and C differed in prior brentuximab vedotin exposure. A total of fewer than 65 patients with relapsed/refractory classical Hodgkin lymphoma made up the trial cohort, and each patient's best overall response was complete response, partial response or progressive disease. Single-agent nivolumab was administered to trial patients in the multi-cohort phase II CheckMate 205 trial. Best overall response was determined by an independent review committee according to the 2007 International Working Group response criteria. PBMCs from the trial were collected at three points: immediately before nivolumab initiation (C1D1), and during therapy at cycle 2 day 1 and cycle 4 day 1. Peripheral blood was collected in 8 mL Vacutainer Cell Preparation Tubes, from which PBMCs were isolated by centrifugation and then cryopreserved.

The sequence was obtained from a human donor with classical Hodgkin lymphoma. The material was peripheral blood mononuclear cells (PBMCs), obtained at baseline. The sequence links TRBV28 to TRBJ1-2, with TRBD1 matching 9 junction bases. The bases are TGTGCCAGCAGCTCGGGGGACAGGGAGGATGGCTACACCTTC. Translated, it reads CASSSGDREDGYTF.